This TCR beta chain appears in the sequencing data of a study of T cells in Graves' hyperthyroidism and ophthalmopathy. The CDR3 runs 13 residues. Trimming took 0 bases from V and 8 from J, leaving 8 bases between them. Germline V gives CDR1 LGHNA, CDR2 YNFKEQ. At least ten counts were recorded for this clonotype. Regions amplified from RNA transcripts were the TCR beta CDR3 regions. TCR CDR3 underwent first-round RT-PCR with the HTBI primer set. TCRdb fed the multiplex PCR reads into MiXCR, producing one record per CDR3 protein. Of over 300,000 distinct CDR3 sequences in the sample, roughly 13% were seen once.

Sequencing input: blood. The TCR sequence derives from a woman between 55 and 75 years old with Graves' hyperthyroidism. The rearrangement links TRBV4-2 to TRBJ2-1; the D is unclear. CDR3 in amino acids: CASSQDHGDEQFF. As DNA, the CDR3 is TGTGCCAGCAGCCAAGATCATGGTGATGAGCAGTTCTTC.